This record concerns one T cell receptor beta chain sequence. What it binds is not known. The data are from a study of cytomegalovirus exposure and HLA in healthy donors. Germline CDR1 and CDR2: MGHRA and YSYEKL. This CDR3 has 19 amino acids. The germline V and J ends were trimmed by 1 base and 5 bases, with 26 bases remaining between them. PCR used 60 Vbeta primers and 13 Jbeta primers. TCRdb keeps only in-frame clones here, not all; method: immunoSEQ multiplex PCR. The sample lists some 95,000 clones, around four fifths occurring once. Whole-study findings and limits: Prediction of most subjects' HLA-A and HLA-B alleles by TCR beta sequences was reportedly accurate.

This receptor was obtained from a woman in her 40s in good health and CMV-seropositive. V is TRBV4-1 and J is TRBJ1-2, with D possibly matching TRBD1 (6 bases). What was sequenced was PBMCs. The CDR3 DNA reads TGCGCCAGCAGCCAAGGCCCACTACGCCAGGGGACGTCGAGATATGGCTACACCTTC. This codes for CASSQGPLRQGTSRYGYTF.